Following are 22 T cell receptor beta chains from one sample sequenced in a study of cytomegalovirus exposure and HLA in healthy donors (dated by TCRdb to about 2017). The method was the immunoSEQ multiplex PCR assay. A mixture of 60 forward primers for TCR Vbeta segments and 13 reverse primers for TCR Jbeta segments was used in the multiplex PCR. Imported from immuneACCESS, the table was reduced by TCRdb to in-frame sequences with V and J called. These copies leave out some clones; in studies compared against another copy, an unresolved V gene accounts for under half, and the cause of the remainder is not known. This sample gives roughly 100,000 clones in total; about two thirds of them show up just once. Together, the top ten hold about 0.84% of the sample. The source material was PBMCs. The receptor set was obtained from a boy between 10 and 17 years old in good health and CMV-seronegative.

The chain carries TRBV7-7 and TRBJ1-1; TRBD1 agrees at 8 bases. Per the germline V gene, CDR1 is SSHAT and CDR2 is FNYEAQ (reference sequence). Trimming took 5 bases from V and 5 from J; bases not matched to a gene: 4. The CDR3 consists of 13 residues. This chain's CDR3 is CASSVGTGTEAFF. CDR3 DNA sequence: TGTGCCAGCAGCGTCGGGACAGGAACTGAAGCTTTCTTT.

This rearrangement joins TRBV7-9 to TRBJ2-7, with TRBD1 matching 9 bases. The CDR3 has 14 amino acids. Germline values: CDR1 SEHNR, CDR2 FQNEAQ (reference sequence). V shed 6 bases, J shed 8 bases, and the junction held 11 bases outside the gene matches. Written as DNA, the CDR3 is TGTGCCAGCAGTCCGAGGACAGGGGTGACTAAGCAGTACTTC. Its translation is CASSPRTGVTKQYF.

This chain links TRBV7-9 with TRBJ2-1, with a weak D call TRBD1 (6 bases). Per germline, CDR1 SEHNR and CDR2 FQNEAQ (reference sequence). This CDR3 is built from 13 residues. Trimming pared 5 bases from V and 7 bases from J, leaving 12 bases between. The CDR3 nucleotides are TGTGCCAGCAGCCAGGACAGAATGAATGAGCAGTTCTTC. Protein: CASSQDRMNEQFF.

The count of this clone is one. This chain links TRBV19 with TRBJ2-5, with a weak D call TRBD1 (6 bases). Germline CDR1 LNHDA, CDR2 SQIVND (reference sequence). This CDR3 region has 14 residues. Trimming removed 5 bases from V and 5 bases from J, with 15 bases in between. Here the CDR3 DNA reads TGTGCCAGTAGTGCACATTCAGGGGTGGAGACCCAGTACTTC. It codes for CASSAHSGVETQYF.

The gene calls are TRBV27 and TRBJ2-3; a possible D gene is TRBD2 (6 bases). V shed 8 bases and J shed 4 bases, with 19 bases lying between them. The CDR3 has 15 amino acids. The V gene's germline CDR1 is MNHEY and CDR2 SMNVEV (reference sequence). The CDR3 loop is CASGYMGGGADTQYF. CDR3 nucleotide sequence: TGTGCCAGCGGTTATATGGGGGGAGGCGCAGATACGCAGTATTTT.

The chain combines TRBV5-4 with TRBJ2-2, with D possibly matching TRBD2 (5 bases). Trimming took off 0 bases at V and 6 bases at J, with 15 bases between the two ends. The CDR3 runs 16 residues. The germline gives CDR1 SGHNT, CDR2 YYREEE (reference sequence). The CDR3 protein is CASSLVSHGGAGELFF. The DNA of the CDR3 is TGTGCCAGCAGCTTGGTGTCCCATGGAGGAGCCGGGGAGCTGTTTTTT.

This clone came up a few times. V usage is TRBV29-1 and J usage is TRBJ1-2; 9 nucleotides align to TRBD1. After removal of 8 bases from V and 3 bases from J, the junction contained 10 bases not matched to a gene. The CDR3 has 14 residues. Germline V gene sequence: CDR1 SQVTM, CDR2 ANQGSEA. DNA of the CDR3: TGCAGCCCCGAACAGGGGGCGGAAGACTATGGCTACACCTTC. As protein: CSPEQGAEDYGYTF. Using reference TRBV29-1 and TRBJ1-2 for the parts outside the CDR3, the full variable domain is SAVISQKPSRDICQRGTSLTIQCQVDSQVTMMFWYRQQPGQSLTLIATANQGSEATYESGFVIDKFPISRPNLTFSTLTVSNMSPEDSSIYLCSPEQGAEDYGYTFGSGTRLTVV.

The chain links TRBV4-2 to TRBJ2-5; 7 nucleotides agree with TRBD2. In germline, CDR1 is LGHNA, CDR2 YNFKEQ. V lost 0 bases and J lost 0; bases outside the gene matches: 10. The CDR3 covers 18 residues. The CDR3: CASSQDRSGTWYQETQYF. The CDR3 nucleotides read TGTGCCAGCAGCCAAGATCGCAGCGGGACGTGGTACCAAGAGACCCAGTACTTC.

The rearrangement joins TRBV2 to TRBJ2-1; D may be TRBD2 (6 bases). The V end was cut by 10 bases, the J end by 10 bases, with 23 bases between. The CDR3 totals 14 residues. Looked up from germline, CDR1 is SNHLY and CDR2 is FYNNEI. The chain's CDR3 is CAIAPTGTAREQFF. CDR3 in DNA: TGTGCCATTGCCCCTACCGGGACTGCCAGGGAGCAGTTCTTC.

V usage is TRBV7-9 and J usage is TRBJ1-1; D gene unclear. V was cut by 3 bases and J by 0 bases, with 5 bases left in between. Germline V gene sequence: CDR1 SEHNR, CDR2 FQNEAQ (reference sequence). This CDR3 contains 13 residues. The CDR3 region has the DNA TGTGCCAGCAGCTTTATGTTGAACACTGAAGCTTTCTTT. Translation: CASSFMLNTEAFF.

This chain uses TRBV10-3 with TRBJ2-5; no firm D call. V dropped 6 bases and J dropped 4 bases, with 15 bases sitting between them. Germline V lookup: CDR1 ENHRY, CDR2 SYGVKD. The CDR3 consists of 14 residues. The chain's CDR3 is CAISTLETAETQYF. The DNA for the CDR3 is TGTGCCATCAGCACCCTAGAGACGGCAGAGACCCAGTACTTC.

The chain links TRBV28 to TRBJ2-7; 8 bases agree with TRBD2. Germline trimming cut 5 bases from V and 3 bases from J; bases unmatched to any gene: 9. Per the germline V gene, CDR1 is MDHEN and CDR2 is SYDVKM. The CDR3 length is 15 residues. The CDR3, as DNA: TGTGCCAGCAGTCAGGGGACGCGGGGGGTCTACGAGCAGTACTTC. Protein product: CASSQGTRGVYEQYF.

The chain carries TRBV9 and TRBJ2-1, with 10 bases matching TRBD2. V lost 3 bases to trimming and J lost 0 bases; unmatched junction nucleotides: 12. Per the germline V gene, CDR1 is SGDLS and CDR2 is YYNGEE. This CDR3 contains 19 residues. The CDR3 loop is CASSAPRTSGHSSYNEQFF. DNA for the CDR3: TGTGCCAGCAGCGCACCCCGGACTAGCGGCCATAGCTCCTACAATGAGCAGTTCTTC.

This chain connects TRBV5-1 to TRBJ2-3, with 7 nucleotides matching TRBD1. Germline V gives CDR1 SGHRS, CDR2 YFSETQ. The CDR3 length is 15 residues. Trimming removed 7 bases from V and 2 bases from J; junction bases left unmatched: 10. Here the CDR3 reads CASQRKDRLTDTQYF. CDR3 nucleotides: TGCGCCAGCCAACGAAAGGACAGGCTCACAGATACGCAGTATTTT.

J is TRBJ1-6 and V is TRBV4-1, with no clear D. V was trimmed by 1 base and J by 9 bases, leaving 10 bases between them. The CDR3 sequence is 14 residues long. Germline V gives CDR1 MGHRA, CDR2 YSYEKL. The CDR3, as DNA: TGCGCCAGCAGCCAAGGTATCCGTAGTTCACCCCTCCACTTT. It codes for CASSQGIRSSPLHF.

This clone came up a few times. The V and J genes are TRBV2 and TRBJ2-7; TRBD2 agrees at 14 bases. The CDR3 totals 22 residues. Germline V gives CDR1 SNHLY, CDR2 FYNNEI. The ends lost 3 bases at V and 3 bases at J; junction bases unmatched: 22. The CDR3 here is CASSEGFYITGTSGGDYYEQYF. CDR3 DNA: TGTGCCAGCAGTGAGGGGTTTTACATAACCGGGACTAGCGGGGGAGATTACTACGAGCAGTACTTC.

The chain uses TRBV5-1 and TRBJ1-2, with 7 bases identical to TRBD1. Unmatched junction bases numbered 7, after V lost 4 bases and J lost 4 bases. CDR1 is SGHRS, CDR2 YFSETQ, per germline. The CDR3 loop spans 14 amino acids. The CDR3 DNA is TGCGCCAGCAGCCCCACAGGGGTGGGCTATGGCTACACCTTC. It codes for CASSPTGVGYGYTF.

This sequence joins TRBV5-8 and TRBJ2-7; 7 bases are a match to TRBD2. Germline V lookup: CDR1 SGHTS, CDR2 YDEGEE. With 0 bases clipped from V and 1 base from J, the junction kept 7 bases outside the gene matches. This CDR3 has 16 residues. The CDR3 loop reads CASSLGGLGVSYEQYF. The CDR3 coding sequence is TGTGCCAGCAGCTTGGGAGGACTAGGTGTATCCTACGAGCAGTACTTC.

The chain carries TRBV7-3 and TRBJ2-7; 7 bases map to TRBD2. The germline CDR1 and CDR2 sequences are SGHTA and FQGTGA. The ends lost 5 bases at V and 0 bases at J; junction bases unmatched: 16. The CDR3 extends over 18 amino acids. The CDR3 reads CASSPSRGRGISSYEQYF. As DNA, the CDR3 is TGTGCCAGCAGCCCTAGCCGTGGGAGGGGAATTAGCTCCTACGAGCAGTACTTC.

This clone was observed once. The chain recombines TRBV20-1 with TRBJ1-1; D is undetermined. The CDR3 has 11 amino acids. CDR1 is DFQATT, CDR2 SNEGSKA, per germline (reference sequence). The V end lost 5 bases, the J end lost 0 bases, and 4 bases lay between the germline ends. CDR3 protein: CSAVVNTEAFF. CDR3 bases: TGCAGTGCTGTAGTGAACACTGAAGCTTTCTTT.

The CDR3 loop is CASSFRLAGAYEQYF. The CDR3 nucleotides are TGTGCCAGCAGCTTTAGACTAGCGGGGGCCTACGAGCAGTACTTC. The chain joins TRBV11-2 to TRBJ2-7, with TRBD2 matching over 12 bases. The V gene's germline CDR1 is SGHAT and CDR2 FQNNGV. V shed 3 bases, J shed 2 bases, and the junction held 2 bases outside the gene matches. The CDR3 is 15 residues long.

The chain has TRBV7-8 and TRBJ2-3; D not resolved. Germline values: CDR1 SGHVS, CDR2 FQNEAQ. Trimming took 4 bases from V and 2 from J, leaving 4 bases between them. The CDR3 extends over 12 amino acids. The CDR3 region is CASSSFTDTQYF. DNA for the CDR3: TGTGCCAGCAGCTCTTTCACAGATACGCAGTATTTT.